Listed here are 32 T cell receptor beta chains from one sample, sequenced in a study of T cell repertoires in cytomegalovirus infection (dated 2019 in TCRdb). The data were produced on an Illumina HiSeq 1500. TCRdb took the public reads, trimmed them with fastp at Q25, ran MiXCR for clone calling and kept in-frame beta chains. Every entry covers one CDR3 protein and lists the most common genes and DNA from its rows. The table for this sample lists 110,000 to 150,000 distinct CDR3 sequences; approximately 5.9% of them were counted only once. Roughly 18% of the sample belongs to the ten largest clones. Sequenced sample: PBMCs. These receptors were collected from a human donor in good health (CMV status not recorded). Some clones in this sample may be carry-over from other donors' samples.

This clonotype was detected ten times or more. The CDR3 bases are TGTGCCAGCAGTTTCGATATAGGAGTTGAAGCTTTCTTT. This codes for CASSFDIGVEAFF. The chain recombines TRBV12-3 or TRBV12-4 with TRBJ1-1; D is uncertain. The CDR3 consists of 13 residues. Trimming shortened V by 3 bases and J by 7 bases, and 12 bases separated the two germline ends.

This clonotype was seen repeatedly, ten times or more. Written as DNA, the CDR3 is TGTGCCAGCAGCCTGGCCGGGACAGGGGACTATGGCTACACCTTC. Its translation is CASSLAGTGDYGYTF. The V and J genes are TRBV7-2 and TRBJ1-2, with 10 positions matching TRBD1. Germline assignment: CDR1 SGHTA and CDR2 FQGNSA. CDR3 size: 15 residues. V lost 5 bases and J lost 3; bases outside the gene matches: 6.

In this sample, this clonotype turned up a few times. The V and J genes are TRBV6-5 and TRBJ1-3, with D unresolved. Germline values: CDR1 MNHEY, CDR2 SVGAGI. V lost 6 bases and J 7 bases, leaving 13 bases between the germline ends. The CDR3 has 13 residues. CDR3 region: CASSGMSWNTIYF. CDR3 sequence (DNA): TGTGCCAGCAGCGGCATGAGCTGGAACACCATATATTTT.

The table lists this clonotype with a few counts. The gene calls are TRBV14 and TRBJ2-2; D could derive from TRBD1 or TRBD2 (5 bases each). Looked up from germline, CDR1 is SGHDN and CDR2 is FVKESK. V was pared by 4 bases and J by 9 bases, with 18 bases between. The CDR3 runs 15 residues. The CDR3 nucleotides read TGTGCCAGCAGCCGAAGAGGGGCCCGGGACCGGGAGCTGTTTTTT. Its protein product is CASSRRGARDRELFF.

There are many counts of this clonotype. This chain joins TRBV7-7 and TRBJ2-1; 8 bases agree with TRBD2. CDR1 and CDR2 (germline): SSHAT, FNYEAQ (reference sequence). The CDR3 extends over 15 amino acids. Losses at the gene ends were 5 bases for V and 6 bases for J; bases not matched to a gene: 9. As DNA, the CDR3 is TGTGCCAGCAGCCCCGGGGGGGGACCCTTCAATGAGCAGTTCTTC. Amino acids: CASSPGGGPFNEQFF.

This clonotype was seen ten or more times. The CDR3 protein is CASSLFRETQYF. The CDR3 coding sequence is TGTGCCAGCAGCTTATTCCGAGAGACCCAGTACTTC. The chain recombines TRBV7-2 with TRBJ2-5; D not certain. The germline V gene encodes CDR1 SGHTA and CDR2 FQGNSA. This CDR3 contains 12 residues. V gave up 2 bases and J gave up 4 bases, with 5 bases separating them.

The rearrangement joins TRBV2 to TRBJ1-2; 7 bases align to TRBD1. V gave up 7 bases and J gave up 5 bases; unmatched junction bases: 7. The length of the CDR3 is 13 residues. CDR1 is SNHLY, CDR2 FYNNEI, per germline. The CDR3 DNA reads TGTGCCAGCAAGTTCGGGACAGCGTATGGCTACACCTTC. It encodes CASKFGTAYGYTF.

This clonotype has more than one count but fewer than ten. J is TRBJ2-7 and V is TRBV20-1; tentative D call: TRBD1 (6 bases). The ends were cut back, 6 bases at V and 5 bases at J, with 17 bases in the middle. Per the germline V gene, CDR1 is DFQATT and CDR2 is SNEGSKA (reference sequence). The CDR3 contains 13 residues. CDR3 bases: TGCAGTGCCCCCCCACAGGGAGACAACGAGCAGTACTTC. It translates to CSAPPQGDNEQYF.

This clonotype has just a few counts. The CDR3 spells CSARVSGGRNQPQHF. The CDR3, as DNA: TGCAGTGCTAGAGTGTCGGGAGGGCGCAATCAGCCCCAGCATTTT. The chain couples TRBV20-1 to TRBJ1-5; unclear D gene. Looked up from germline, CDR1 is DFQATT and CDR2 is SNEGSKA (reference sequence). V dropped 1 base and J dropped 2 bases, with 12 bases sitting between them. This CDR3 contains 15 residues.

This clonotype appeared a few times. The chain uses TRBV7-2 and TRBJ1-2; D is undetermined. The CDR3 is 12 residues long. The germline V gene encodes CDR1 SGHTA and CDR2 FQGNSA. V was pared by 3 bases and J by 9 bases, with 11 bases between. This chain's CDR3 is CASSFLGRSYTF. Written as DNA, the CDR3 is TGTGCCAGCAGCTTTCTGGGCAGGAGCTACACCTTC.

This clonotype came up a few times. The chain carries TRBV4-3 and TRBJ1-1; D uncertain. Deletions cut 1 base from V and 3 bases from J, with 9 bases between. In germline, CDR1 is LGHNA, CDR2 YSLEER. CDR3 size: 14 residues. The DNA of the CDR3 is TGCGCCAGCAGCCAAGTTACACTTGACACTGAAGCTTTCTTT. The encoded protein is CASSQVTLDTEAFF.

This clonotype was counted at least ten times. The genes are TRBV29-1 and TRBJ2-1, with D possibly matching TRBD1 (6 bases). V was pared by 7 bases and J by 8 bases, with 18 bases between. Germline CDR1 SQVTM, CDR2 ANQGSEA. The CDR3 has 13 residues. The CDR3 DNA reads as TGCAGCGCTGATCAGGGGATTTCCTATGAGCAGTTCTTC. Protein product: CSADQGISYEQFF.

This clonotype was seen more than once but under ten times. This sequence joins TRBV12-3 or TRBV12-4 and TRBJ1-5; 7 positions match TRBD1. The CDR3 is made up of 14 amino acids. V was pared by 6 bases and J by 2 bases, with 4 bases of the junction left unmatched. Here the CDR3 DNA reads TGTGCCAGCAGCACAGACAGGGGCAATCAGCCCCAGCATTTT. This codes for CASSTDRGNQPQHF.

This clonotype was picked up a small number of times. For the CDR3, the DNA is TGTGCCAGCAGTGAAGACTACAATGAGCAGTTCTTC. Translation gives CASSEDYNEQFF. V usage is TRBV2 and J usage is TRBJ2-1, with no clear D. The CDR3 is 12 amino acids. Germline V gene sequence: CDR1 SNHLY, CDR2 FYNNEI. V was cut by 1 base and J by 3 bases, with 1 base left in between.

This clonotype was picked up many times. The chain joins TRBV6-1 to TRBJ1-5, with 7 bases that match TRBD1. After removal of 7 bases from V and 5 bases from J, the junction contained 5 bases not matched to a gene. The CDR3 has 13 amino acids. CDR1 and CDR2 from the germline V gene are MNHNS and SASEGT. In DNA form, the CDR3 reads TGTGCCAGCAACAGGGGTCTTCATCAGCCCCAGCATTTT. It specifies CASNRGLHQPQHF.

This chain uses TRBV29-1 with TRBJ1-3, with D possibly being TRBD1 (5 bases). Germline V gene lookup returns CDR1 SQVTM and CDR2 ANQGSEA. V gave up 6 bases and J gave up 0 bases, with 9 bases separating them. This CDR3 contains 13 residues. CDR3 nucleotides: TGCAGCGTCTCCGGGGGCTCTGGAAACACCATATATTTT. It yields the protein CSVSGGSGNTIYF.

In this sample, this clonotype turned up a few times. The V gene is TRBV27, the J gene TRBJ2-7; D unresolved. Germline V gives CDR1 MNHEY, CDR2 SMNVEV (reference sequence). Trimming stripped 4 bases from V and 6 bases from J, with 10 bases between. The CDR3 has 12 residues. The CDR3 spells CASSSHRSEQYF. CDR3 in DNA: TGTGCCAGCAGTTCCCACAGAAGCGAGCAGTACTTC.

Ten or more counts support this clonotype. V and J are TRBV7-2 and TRBJ1-2, with TRBD1 as a possible D gene (5 bases). Germline V gene sequence: CDR1 SGHTA, CDR2 FQGNSA. This CDR3 has 15 residues. Trimming pared 1 base from V and 6 bases from J, leaving 15 bases between. The CDR3: CASSLVGGGGNGYTF. The CDR3 nucleotides read TGTGCCAGCAGCTTAGTTGGGGGGGGAGGTAATGGCTACACCTTC. Full variable domain (remainder filled in from reference TRBV7-2 and TRBJ1-2): GAGVSQSPSNKVTEKGKDVELRCDPISGHTALYWYRQSLGQGLEFLIYFQGNSAPDKSGLPSDRFSAERTGGSVSTLTIQRTQQEDSAVYLCASSLVGGGGNGYTFGSGTRLTVV.

A word on this clonotype: Since a much larger clone is just one base distant, this may be a read error. CDR3 nucleotide sequence: TGTGCCAGTAGTACCGGGCGGCAGGAGATCGCCTACGAGCAGTACTTC. It encodes CASSTGRQEIAYEQYF. The chain is built from TRBV19 and TRBJ2-7; D unclear. The V and J ends lost 4 bases and 2 bases respectively, with 18 bases between them. CDR3 length equals 16 residues. Germline loops: CDR1 LNHDA, CDR2 SQIVND (reference sequence).

This clonotype was counted many times. CDR3 region: CASSSNFGQSDTQYF. CDR3 bases: TGTGCCAGCAGCTCAAACTTCGGACAGTCAGATACGCAGTATTTT. The V call is TRBV7-3, the J call TRBJ2-3; a weak D match, TRBD1 (6 bases). Trimming cost V 4 bases and J 4 bases, with 15 bases left between them. CDR3 length equals 15 residues. Germline CDR1 SGHTA, CDR2 FQGTGA.

This clonotype was seen ten or more times. This chain joins TRBV5-5 and TRBJ2-1; the D is unclear. V dropped 0 bases and J dropped 8 bases, with 12 bases sitting between them. This CDR3 is built from 14 residues. Germline V gene data show CDR1 as SGHKS and CDR2 as YYEKEE (reference sequence). CDR3 bases: TGTGCCAGCAGCTTGGGCCAGATGAACGATGAGCAGTTCTTC. Translated: CASSLGQMNDEQFF.

This clonotype was seen at least ten times. The gene calls are TRBV19 and TRBJ2-1; a weak D match, TRBD1 (5 bases). The CDR3 totals 14 residues. The V end was cut by 6 bases, the J end by 0 bases, with 9 bases between. CDR1 LNHDA and CDR2 SQIVND come from the germline V gene (reference sequence). CDR3 region: CASSDSSSYNEQFF. The CDR3 coding sequence is TGTGCCAGTAGCGACAGCAGCTCCTACAATGAGCAGTTCTTC.

At least ten counts were recorded for this clonotype. The CDR3 DNA reads TGTGCCAGCGCAGCTGGGGGCACAGATACGCAGTATTTT. Its protein is CASAAGGTDTQYF. The chain couples TRBV7-2 to TRBJ2-3, with D unclear. V lost 8 bases, J lost 1 base, and 10 bases lay in between. The CDR3 covers 13 residues. CDR1 is SGHTA, CDR2 FQGNSA, per germline.

This clonotype was seen at least ten times. The rearrangement links TRBV7-2 to TRBJ2-2; perhaps D is TRBD1 or TRBD2 (5 bases each). Trimming removed 5 bases at V and 0 bases at J, with 10 bases between. The CDR3 is 15 residues long. Germline V gives CDR1 SGHTA, CDR2 FQGNSA. Written as DNA, the CDR3 is TGTGCCAGCAGCCCGGGGCACCCGAACACCGGGGAGCTGTTTTTT. It translates to CASSPGHPNTGELFF.

This clonotype was counted ten times or more. The chain couples TRBV5-8 to TRBJ1-3; perhaps TRBD1 as D (6 bases). Germline loops: CDR1 SGHTS, CDR2 YDEGEE. The CDR3 is 15 residues long. With 0 bases removed from V and 3 bases from J, the gap between germline ends came to 10 bases. The CDR3 loop is CASSLEGGLGNTIYF. The CDR3 DNA sequence: TGTGCCAGCAGCTTGGAGGGGGGCCTTGGAAACACCATATATTTT. The complete variable domain, with remaining parts taken from reference TRBV5-8 and TRBJ1-3, reads EAGVTQSPTHLIKTRGQQATLRCSPISGHTSVYWYQQALGLGLQFLLWYDEGEERNRGNFPPRFSGRQFPNYSSELNVNALELEDSALYLCASSLEGGLGNTIYFGEGSWLTVV.

This clonotype appeared many times. This rearrangement joins TRBV7-6 to TRBJ2-7; no firm D call. Looked up from germline, CDR1 is SGHVS and CDR2 is FNYEAQ. The CDR3 runs 13 residues. V was shortened by 5 bases and J by 3 bases, with 11 bases between the two germline ends. The chain's CDR3 is CASSRGNRYEQYF. CDR3 in DNA: TGTGCCAGCAGCCGCGGAAATCGCTACGAGCAGTACTTC.

This chain links TRBV7-9 with TRBJ2-7; no clear D. V was trimmed by 2 bases and J by 0 bases, leaving 8 bases between them. Looked up from germline, CDR1 is SEHNR and CDR2 is FQNEAQ (reference sequence). The length of the CDR3 is 14 residues. CDR3 loop: CASSLMADSYEQYF. The CDR3 DNA sequence: TGTGCCAGCAGCTTAATGGCGGACTCCTACGAGCAGTACTTC.

The chain has TRBV6-1 and TRBJ1-6; 7 bases agree with TRBD1. Losses at the gene ends were 9 bases for V and 7 bases for J; bases not matched to a gene: 6. This CDR3 has 13 residues. Germline V gene lookup returns CDR1 MNHNS and CDR2 SASEGT. This chain's CDR3 is CARTGQGNSPLHF. CDR3 DNA sequence: TGTGCCAGGACAGGGCAAGGAAATTCACCCCTCCACTTT.

This clonotype was counted ten times or more. V usage is TRBV20-1 and J usage is TRBJ2-5; 12 bases are shared with TRBD2. Trimming removed 5 bases from V and 5 bases from J; junction bases left unmatched: 9. Germline V gene data show CDR1 as DFQATT and CDR2 as SNEGSKA (reference sequence). This CDR3 spans 15 amino acids. CDR3 DNA sequence: TGCAGTGCTCCGGGTCGGACTAGCGGGACGGAGACCCAGTACTTC. Encoded protein: CSAPGRTSGTETQYF.

About this clonotype itself: One end of the junction is discordant with germline, which a read error may explain. This rearrangement joins TRBV5-1 to TRBJ2-1; 12 nucleotides match TRBD2. Germline-derived CDR1 and CDR2 are SGHRS and YFSETQ. The CDR3 spans 20 residues. The CDR3 DNA is TGCGCCGGCAGCGACACAAACCGGACTAACCTAGCGGGGGGGAGGAATGAGCAGTTCTTC. Encoded protein: CAGSDTNRTNLAGGRNEQFF.

This clonotype was seen a handful of times. The chain has TRBV19 and TRBJ1-1, with 9 bases lining up with TRBD1. The germline V gene has CDR1 LNHDA and CDR2 SQIVND (reference sequence). The CDR3 has 12 residues. J gave up 7 bases and V 6 bases, and 3 bases lay outside the gene matches. The CDR3 sequence is CASRTTGGEAFF. For the CDR3, the DNA is TGTGCCAGTAGGACGACAGGGGGTGAAGCTTTCTTT. The full variable domain, in which reference TRBV19 and TRBJ1-1 provide the parts outside the CDR3, is DGGITQSPKYLFRKEGQNVTLSCEQNLNHDAMYWYRQDPGQGLRLIYYSQIVNDFQKGDIAEGYSVSREKKESFPLTVTSAQKNPTAFYLCASRTTGGEAFFGQGTRLTVV.

The CDR3 region has the DNA TGCAGCGTTGAACGGGGGGATGGCGGCTACACCTTC. This codes for CSVERGDGGYTF. The genes are TRBV29-1 and TRBJ1-2; D is possibly TRBD1 (5 bases). Germline values: CDR1 SQVTM, CDR2 ANQGSEA. Trimming cost V 2 bases and J 8 bases, with 12 bases left between them. The CDR3 covers 12 residues. Full variable domain (rest looked up from reference TRBV29-1 and TRBJ1-2): SAVISQKPSRDICQRGTSLTIQCQVDSQVTMMFWYRQQPGQSLTLIATANQGSEATYESGFVIDKFPISRPNLTFSTLTVSNMSPEDSSIYLCSVERGDGGYTFGSGTRLTVV.